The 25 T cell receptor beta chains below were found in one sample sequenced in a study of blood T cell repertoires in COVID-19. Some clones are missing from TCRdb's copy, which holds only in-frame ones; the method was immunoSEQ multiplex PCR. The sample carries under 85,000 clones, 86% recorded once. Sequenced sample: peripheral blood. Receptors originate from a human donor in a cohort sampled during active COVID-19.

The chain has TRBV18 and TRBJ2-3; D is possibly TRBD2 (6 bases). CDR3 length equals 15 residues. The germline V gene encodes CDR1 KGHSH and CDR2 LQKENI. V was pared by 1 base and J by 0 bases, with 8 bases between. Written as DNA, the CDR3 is TGTGCCAGCTCACCACGGGAGGCTAGCACAGATACGCAGTATTTT. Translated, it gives CASSPREASTDTQYF.

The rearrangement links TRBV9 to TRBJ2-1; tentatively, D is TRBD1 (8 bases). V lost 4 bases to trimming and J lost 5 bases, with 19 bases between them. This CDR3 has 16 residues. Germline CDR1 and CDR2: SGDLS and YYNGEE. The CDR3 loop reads CASSPGGAGGNNEQFF. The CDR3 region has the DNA TGTGCCAGCAGCCCAGGGGGGGCAGGGGGCAACAATGAGCAGTTCTTC.

The CDR3 bases are TGTGCCATCAGTGCGGGACAGGGCTACGAGCAGTACTTC. Residues: CAISAGQGYEQYF. The genes are TRBV10-3 and TRBJ2-7, with 9 nucleotides matching TRBD1. The V gene end was trimmed by 4 bases and the J gene end by 3 bases; junction bases not matched to a gene: 1. The CDR3 has 13 residues. CDR1 and CDR2 from the germline V gene are ENHRY and SYGVKD.

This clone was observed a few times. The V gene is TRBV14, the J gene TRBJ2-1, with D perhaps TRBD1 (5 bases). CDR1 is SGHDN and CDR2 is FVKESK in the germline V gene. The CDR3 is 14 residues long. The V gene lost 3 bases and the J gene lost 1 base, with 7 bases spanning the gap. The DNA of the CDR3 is TGTGCCAGCAGCCACGCAGGGTCCTACAATGAGCAGTTCTTC. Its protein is CASSHAGSYNEQFF.

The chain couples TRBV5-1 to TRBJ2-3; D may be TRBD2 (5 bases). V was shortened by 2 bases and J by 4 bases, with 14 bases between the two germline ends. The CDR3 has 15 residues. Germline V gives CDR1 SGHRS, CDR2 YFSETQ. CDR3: CASSLLRGLADTQYF. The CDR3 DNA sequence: TGCGCCAGCAGCTTATTGCGAGGGCTCGCAGATACGCAGTATTTT.

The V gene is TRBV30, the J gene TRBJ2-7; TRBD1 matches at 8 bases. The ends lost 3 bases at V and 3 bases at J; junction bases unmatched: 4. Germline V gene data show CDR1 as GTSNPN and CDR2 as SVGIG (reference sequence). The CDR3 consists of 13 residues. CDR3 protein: CAWRQGGFYEQYF. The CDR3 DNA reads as TGTGCCTGGAGACAGGGGGGTTTCTACGAGCAGTACTTC. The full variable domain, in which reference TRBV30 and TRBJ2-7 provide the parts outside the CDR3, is SQTIHQWPATLVQPVGSPLSLECTVEGTSNPNLYWYRQAAGRGLQLLFYSVGIGQISSEVPQNLSASRPQDRQFILSSKKLLLSDSGFYLCAWRQGGFYEQYFGPGTRLTVT.

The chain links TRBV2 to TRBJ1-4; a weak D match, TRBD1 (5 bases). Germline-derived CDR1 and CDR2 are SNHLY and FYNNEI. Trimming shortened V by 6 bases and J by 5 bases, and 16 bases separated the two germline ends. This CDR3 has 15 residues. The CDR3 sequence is CASRYRDWTNEKLFF. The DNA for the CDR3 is TGTGCCAGCAGGTACCGGGACTGGACGAATGAAAAACTGTTTTTT.

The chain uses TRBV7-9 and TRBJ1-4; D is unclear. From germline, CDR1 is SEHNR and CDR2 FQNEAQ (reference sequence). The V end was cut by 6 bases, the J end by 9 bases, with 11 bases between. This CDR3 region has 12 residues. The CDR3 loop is CASSPVEKKLFF. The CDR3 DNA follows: TGTGCCAGCAGTCCCGTGGAGAAAAAACTGTTTTTT.

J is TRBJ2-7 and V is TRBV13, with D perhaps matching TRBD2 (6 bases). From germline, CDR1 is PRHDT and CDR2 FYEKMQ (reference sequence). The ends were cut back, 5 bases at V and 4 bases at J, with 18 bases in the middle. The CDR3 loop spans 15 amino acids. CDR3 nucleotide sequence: TGTGCCAGCAGCCCTCGGGTAGCGGCCCCTTACGAGCAGTACTTC. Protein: CASSPRVAAPYEQYF.

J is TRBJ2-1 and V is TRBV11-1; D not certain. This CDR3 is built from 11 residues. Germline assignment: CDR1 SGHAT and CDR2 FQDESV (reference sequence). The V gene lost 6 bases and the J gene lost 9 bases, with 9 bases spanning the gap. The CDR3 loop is CASRQAGEQFF. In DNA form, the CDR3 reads TGTGCCAGCAGGCAGGCCGGTGAGCAGTTCTTC.

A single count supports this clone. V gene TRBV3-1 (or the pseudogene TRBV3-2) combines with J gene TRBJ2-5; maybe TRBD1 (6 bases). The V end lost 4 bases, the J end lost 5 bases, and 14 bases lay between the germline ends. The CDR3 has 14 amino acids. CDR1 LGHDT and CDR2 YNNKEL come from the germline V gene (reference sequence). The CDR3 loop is CASSPTGTVETQYF. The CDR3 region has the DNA TGTGCCAGCAGCCCGACAGGTACGGTGGAGACCCAGTACTTC.

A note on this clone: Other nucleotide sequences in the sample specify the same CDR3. The CDR3, as DNA: TGCAGCGTTGGGACAGGGCCCAACACTGAAGCTTTCTTT. It yields the protein CSVGTGPNTEAFF. V is TRBV29-1 and J is TRBJ1-1, with 8 bases identical to TRBD1. The trim removed 4 bases at V and 2 bases at J, leaving 3 bases unmatched. The germline V gene encodes CDR1 SQVTM and CDR2 ANQGSEA. This CDR3 comprises 13 residues.

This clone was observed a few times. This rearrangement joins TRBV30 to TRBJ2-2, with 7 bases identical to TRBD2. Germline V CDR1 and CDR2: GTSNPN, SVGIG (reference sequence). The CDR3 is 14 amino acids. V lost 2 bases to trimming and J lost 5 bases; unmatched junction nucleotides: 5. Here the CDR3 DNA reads TGTGCCTGGAGTTGGGAGGGGAGGACCGGGGAGCTGTTTTTT. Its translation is CAWSWEGRTGELFF. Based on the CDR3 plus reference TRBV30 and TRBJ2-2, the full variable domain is SQTIHQWPATLVQPVGSPLSLECTVEGTSNPNLYWYRQAAGRGLQLLFYSVGIGQISSEVPQNLSASRPQDRQFILSSKKLLLSDSGFYLCAWSWEGRTGELFFGEGSRLTVL.

The CDR3 sequence is CATSRVSWDRITYEQYF. The CDR3 DNA reads TGTGCCACCAGCAGAGTTTCCTGGGACAGGATAACCTACGAGCAGTACTTC. The genes are TRBV15 and TRBJ2-7; 8 bases match TRBD1. The length of the CDR3 is 17 residues. Germline V gene data show CDR1 as LNHNV and CDR2 as YYDKDF (reference sequence). Trimming took 1 base from V and 2 from J; bases not matched to a gene: 10.

The CDR3 bases are TGTGCCAGCAGTGACCCGGACTACTCTGGGGCCAACGTCCTGACTTTC. Its protein product is CASSDPDYSGANVLTF. The chain is built from TRBV6-1 and TRBJ2-6, with D tentatively TRBD2 (6 bases). CDR1 MNHNS and CDR2 SASEGT come from the germline V gene. There are 16 residues in the CDR3. The V gene lost 3 bases and the J gene lost 0 bases, with 9 bases spanning the gap.

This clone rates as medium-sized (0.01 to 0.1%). DNA of the CDR3: TGTGCCAGCAGCTCGGGACTAGCGGGCCCGGGCAGGGATACGCAGTATTTT. Its protein is CASSSGLAGPGRDTQYF. The V call is TRBV13, the J call TRBJ2-3; 12 nucleotides agree with TRBD2. The CDR3 spans 17 residues. V lost 4 bases, J lost 6 bases, and 11 bases stayed unmatched. From germline, CDR1 is PRHDT and CDR2 FYEKMQ (reference sequence). The complete variable domain, with remaining parts taken from reference TRBV13 and TRBJ2-3, reads AAGVIQSPRHLIKEKRETATLKCYPIPRHDTVYWYQQGPGQDPQFLISFYEKMQSDKGSIPDRFSAQQFSDYHSELNMSSLELGDSALYFCASSSGLAGPGRDTQYFGPGTRLTVL.

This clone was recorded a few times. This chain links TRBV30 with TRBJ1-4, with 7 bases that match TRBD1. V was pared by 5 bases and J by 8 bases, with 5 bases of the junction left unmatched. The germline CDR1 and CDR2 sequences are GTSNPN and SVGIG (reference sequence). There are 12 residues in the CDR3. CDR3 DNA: TGTGCCTGGGGGACAGTTGCGGAAAAACTGTTTTTT. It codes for CAWGTVAEKLFF.

CDR3: CAWSPQGDQPQHF. The CDR3 DNA reads as TGTGCCTGGAGTCCACAGGGGGATCAGCCCCAGCATTTT. The chain combines TRBV30 with TRBJ1-5, with 8 bases matching TRBD1. The CDR3 totals 13 residues. The germline CDR1 and CDR2 sequences are GTSNPN and SVGIG (reference sequence). With 2 bases clipped from V and 5 bases from J, the junction kept 2 bases outside the gene matches.

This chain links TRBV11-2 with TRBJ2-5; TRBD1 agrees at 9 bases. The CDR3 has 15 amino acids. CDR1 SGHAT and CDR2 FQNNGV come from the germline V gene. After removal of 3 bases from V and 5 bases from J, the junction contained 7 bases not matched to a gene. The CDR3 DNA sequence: TGTGCCAGCAGCTTCGGGACAGGGCCGGAGGAGACCCAGTACTTC. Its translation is CASSFGTGPEETQYF.

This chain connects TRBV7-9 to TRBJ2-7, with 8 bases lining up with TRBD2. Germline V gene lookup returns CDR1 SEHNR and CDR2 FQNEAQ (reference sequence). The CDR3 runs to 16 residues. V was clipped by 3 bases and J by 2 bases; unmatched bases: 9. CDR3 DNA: TGTGCCAGCAGCTTCCAGCGGGGGAAACCCCCCTACGAGCAGTACTTC. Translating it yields CASSFQRGKPPYEQYF. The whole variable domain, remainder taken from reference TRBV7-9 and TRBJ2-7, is DTGVSQNPRHKITKRGQNVTFRCDPISEHNRLYWYRQTLGQGPEFLTYFQNEAQLEKSRLLSDRFSAERPKGSFSTLEIQRTEQGDSAMYLCASSFQRGKPPYEQYFGPGTRLTVT.

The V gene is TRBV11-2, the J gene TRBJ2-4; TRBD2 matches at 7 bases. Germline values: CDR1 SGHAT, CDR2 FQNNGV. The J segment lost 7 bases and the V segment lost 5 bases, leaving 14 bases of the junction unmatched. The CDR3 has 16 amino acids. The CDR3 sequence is CASSPVFRGVRNIQYF. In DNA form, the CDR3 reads TGTGCCAGCAGCCCCGTATTCCGGGGGGTTCGGAACATTCAGTACTTC.

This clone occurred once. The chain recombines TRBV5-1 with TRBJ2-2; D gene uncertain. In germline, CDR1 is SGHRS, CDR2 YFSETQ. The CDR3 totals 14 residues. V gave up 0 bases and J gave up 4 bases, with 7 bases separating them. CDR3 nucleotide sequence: TGCGCCAGCAGCTTGGGAGTGCTCACCGGGGAGCTGTTTTTT. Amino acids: CASSLGVLTGELFF. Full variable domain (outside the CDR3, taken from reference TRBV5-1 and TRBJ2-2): KAGVTQTPRYLIKTRGQQVTLSCSPISGHRSVSWYQQTPGQGLQFLFEYFSETQRNKGNFPGRFSGRQFSNSRSEMNVSTLELGDSALYLCASSLGVLTGELFFGEGSRLTVL.

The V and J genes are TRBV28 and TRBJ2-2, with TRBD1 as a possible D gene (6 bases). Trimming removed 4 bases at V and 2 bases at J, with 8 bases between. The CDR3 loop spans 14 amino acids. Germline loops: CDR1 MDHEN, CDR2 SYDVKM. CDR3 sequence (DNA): TGTGCCAGCAGTTCACAGGGAAACACCGGGGAGCTGTTTTTT. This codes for CASSSQGNTGELFF.

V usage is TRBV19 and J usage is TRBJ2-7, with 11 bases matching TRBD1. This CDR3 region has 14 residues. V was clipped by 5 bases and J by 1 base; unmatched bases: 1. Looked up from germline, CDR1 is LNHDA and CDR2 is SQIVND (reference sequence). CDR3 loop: CASSGQGASYEQYF. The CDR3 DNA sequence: TGTGCCAGTAGTGGACAGGGGGCGTCCTACGAGCAGTACTTC.

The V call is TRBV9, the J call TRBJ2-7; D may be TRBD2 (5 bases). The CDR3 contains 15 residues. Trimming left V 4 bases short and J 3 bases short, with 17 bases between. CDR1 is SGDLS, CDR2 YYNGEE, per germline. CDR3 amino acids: CASSPREGWHYEQYF. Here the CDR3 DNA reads TGTGCCAGCAGCCCGAGGGAAGGATGGCACTACGAGCAGTACTTC.